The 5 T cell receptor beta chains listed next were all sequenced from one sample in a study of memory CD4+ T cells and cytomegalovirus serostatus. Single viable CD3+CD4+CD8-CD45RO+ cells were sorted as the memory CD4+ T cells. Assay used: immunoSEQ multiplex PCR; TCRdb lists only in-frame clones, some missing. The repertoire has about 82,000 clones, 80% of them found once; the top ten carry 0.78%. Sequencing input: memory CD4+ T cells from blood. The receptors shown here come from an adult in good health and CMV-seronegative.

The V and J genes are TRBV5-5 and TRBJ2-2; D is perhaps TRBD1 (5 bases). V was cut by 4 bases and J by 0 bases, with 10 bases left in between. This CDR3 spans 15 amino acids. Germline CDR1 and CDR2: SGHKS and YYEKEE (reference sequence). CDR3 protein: CASSLLGANTGELFF. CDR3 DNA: TGTGCCAGCAGCCTTTTAGGGGCGAACACCGGGGAGCTGTTTTTT. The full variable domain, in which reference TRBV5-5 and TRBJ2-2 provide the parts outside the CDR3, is DAGVTQSPTHLIKTRGQQVTLRCSPISGHKSVSWYQQVLGQGPQFIFQYYEKEERGRGNFPDRFSARQFPNYSSELNVNALLLGDSALYLCASSLLGANTGELFFGEGSRLTVL.

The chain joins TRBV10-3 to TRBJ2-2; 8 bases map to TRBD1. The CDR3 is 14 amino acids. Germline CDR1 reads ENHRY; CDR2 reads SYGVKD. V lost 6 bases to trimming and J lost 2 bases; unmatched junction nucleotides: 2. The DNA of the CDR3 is TGTGCCATCAGCGGGACAGGAAACACCGGGGAGCTGTTTTTT. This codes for CAISGTGNTGELFF.

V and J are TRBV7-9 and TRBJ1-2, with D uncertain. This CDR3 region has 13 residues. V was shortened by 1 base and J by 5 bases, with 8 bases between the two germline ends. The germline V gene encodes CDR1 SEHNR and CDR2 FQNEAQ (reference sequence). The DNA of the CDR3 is TGTGCCAGCAGCTTAGTTGGGCCATATGGCTACACCTTC. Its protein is CASSLVGPYGYTF. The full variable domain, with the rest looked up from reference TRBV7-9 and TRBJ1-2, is DTGVSQNPRHKITKRGQNVTFRCDPISEHNRLYWYRQTLGQGPEFLTYFQNEAQLEKSRLLSDRFSAERPKGSFSTLEIQRTEQGDSAMYLCASSLVGPYGYTFGSGTRLTVV.

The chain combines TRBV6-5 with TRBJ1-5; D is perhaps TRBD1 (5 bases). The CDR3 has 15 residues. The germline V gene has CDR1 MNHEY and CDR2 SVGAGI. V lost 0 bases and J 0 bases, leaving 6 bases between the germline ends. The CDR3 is CASSYSRGSNQPQHF. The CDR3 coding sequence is TGTGCCAGCAGTTACTCGAGGGGTAGCAATCAGCCCCAGCATTTT.

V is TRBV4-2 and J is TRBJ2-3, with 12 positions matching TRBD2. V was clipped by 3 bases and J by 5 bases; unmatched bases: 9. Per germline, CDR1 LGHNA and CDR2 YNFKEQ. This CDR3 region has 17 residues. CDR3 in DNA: TGTGCCAGCAGCCAGGGGGCCCTAGCGGGGGGGCGAGATACGCAGTATTTT. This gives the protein CASSQGALAGGRDTQYF.